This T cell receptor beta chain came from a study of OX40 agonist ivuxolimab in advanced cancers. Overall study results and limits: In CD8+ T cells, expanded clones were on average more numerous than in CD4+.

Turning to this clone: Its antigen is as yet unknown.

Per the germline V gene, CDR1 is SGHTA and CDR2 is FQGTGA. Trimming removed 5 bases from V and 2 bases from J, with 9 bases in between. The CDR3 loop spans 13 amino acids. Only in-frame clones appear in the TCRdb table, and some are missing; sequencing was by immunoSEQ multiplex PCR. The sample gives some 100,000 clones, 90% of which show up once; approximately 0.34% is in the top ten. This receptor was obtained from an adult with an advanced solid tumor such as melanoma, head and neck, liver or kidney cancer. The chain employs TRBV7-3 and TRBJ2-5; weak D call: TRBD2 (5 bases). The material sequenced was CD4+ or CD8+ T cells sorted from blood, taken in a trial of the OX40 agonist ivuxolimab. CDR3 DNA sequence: TGTGCCAGCAGCACTGGACTTCAAGAGACCCAGTACTTC. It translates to CASSTGLQETQYF. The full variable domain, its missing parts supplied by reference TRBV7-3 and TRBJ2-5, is GAGVSQTPSNKVTEKGKYVELRCDPISGHTALYWYRQSLGQGPEFLIYFQGTGAADDSGLPNDRFFAVRPEGSVSTLKIQRTERGDSAVYLCASSTGLQETQYFGPGTRLLVL.